Each of the 12 T cell receptor beta chains below was sequenced from the same sample in a study of shared clonotypes between healthy human individuals (dated by TCRdb to 2018 to 2020). The library was prepared using the immunoSEQ multiplex PCR assay. TCRdb obtained this table from immuneACCESS and retained in-frame rearrangements with V and J assigned. These tables miss some clones; where compared with another copy, unresolved V genes account for less than half of the shortfall, and the remainder is unexplained. The sample includes about 2.4 million clones, with approximately 94% observed a single time. Approximately 0.36% of the sample is taken by the ten largest. The sample was naive CD4+ T cells from PBMCs. The cell subset or site label corresponds to: CD45RA+ positively selected. These receptors all stem from a man aged 18 to 30 in good health. Some clones in this sample may be carry-over from other donors' samples.

The chain employs TRBV2 and TRBJ2-5; 12 positions agree with TRBD2. The CDR3 totals 15 residues. V shed 2 bases, J shed 5 bases, and the junction held 3 bases outside the gene matches. Germline CDR1 SNHLY, CDR2 FYNNEI. The CDR3: CASSELAGGPETQYF. DNA for the CDR3: TGTGCCAGCAGTGAACTAGCGGGAGGGCCGGAGACCCAGTACTTC.

The V and J genes are TRBV28 and TRBJ2-7; 9 nucleotides line up with TRBD2. CDR1 and CDR2 (germline): MDHEN, SYDVKM. The CDR3 is 14 residues long. V shed 8 bases and J 3 bases; nucleotides not matched to a gene: 8. CDR3 sequence: CASATAGGIYEQYF. The CDR3 nucleotides are TGTGCCAGCGCTACGGCGGGGGGGATCTACGAGCAGTACTTC.

The V gene is TRBV4-1, the J gene TRBJ1-4; possibly TRBD1 for D (5 bases). With 4 bases removed from V and 7 bases from J, the gap between germline ends came to 16 bases. The V gene's germline CDR1 is MGHRA and CDR2 YSYEKL. The CDR3 contains 15 residues. CDR3 DNA: TGCGCCAGCAGCCCAACAGGAGGCGCAATTGAAAAACTGTTTTTT. It yields the protein CASSPTGGAIEKLFF.

J is TRBJ2-3 and V is TRBV5-1; D unresolved. Per the germline V gene, CDR1 is SGHRS and CDR2 is YFSETQ. The CDR3 is 16 amino acids. V gave up 4 bases and J gave up 0 bases, with 15 bases separating them. CDR3 in amino acids: CASSVPAASSTDTQYF. CDR3 DNA: TGCGCCAGCAGCGTCCCCGCGGCATCTAGCACAGATACGCAGTATTTT. Full variable domain (missing parts from reference TRBV5-1 and TRBJ2-3): KAGVTQTPRYLIKTRGQQVTLSCSPISGHRSVSWYQQTPGQGLQFLFEYFSETQRNKGNFPGRFSGRQFSNSRSEMNVSTLELGDSALYLCASSVPAASSTDTQYFGPGTRLTVL.

V is TRBV7-8 and J is TRBJ2-3, with 8 nucleotides matching TRBD2. CDR1 is SGHVS, CDR2 FQNEAQ, per germline. After removal of 1 base from V and 0 bases from J, the junction contained 6 bases not matched to a gene. This CDR3 contains 17 residues. The CDR3 reads CASSLVRASGSTDTQYF. The CDR3 bases are TGTGCCAGCAGCTTAGTGAGGGCTAGCGGGAGCACAGATACGCAGTATTTT.

The rearrangement joins TRBV29-1 to TRBJ2-2, with TRBD2 matching 9 bases. J gave up 6 bases and V 6 bases, and 8 bases lay outside the gene matches. In germline, CDR1 is SQVTM, CDR2 ANQGSEA. The CDR3 spans 14 residues. This CDR3 is CSVRNRLAAGELFF. DNA for the CDR3: TGCAGCGTCCGTAATAGACTAGCGGCCGGGGAGCTGTTTTTT.

The chain couples TRBV5-5 to TRBJ2-3; TRBD2 matches 11 bases. This CDR3 is built from 16 residues. Germline V gene sequence: CDR1 SGHKS, CDR2 YYEKEE (reference sequence). Trimming removed 3 bases from V and 2 bases from J; junction bases left unmatched: 5. The CDR3 protein is CASSSLAGGDTDTQYF. CDR3 in DNA: TGTGCCAGCAGCTCCCTAGCGGGAGGTGACACAGATACGCAGTATTTT.

This clone occurred once. The gene calls are TRBV11-2 and TRBJ2-1; D uncertain. The germline CDR1 and CDR2 sequences are SGHAT and FQNNGV. Trimming left V 1 base short and J 10 bases short, with 8 bases between. The CDR3 length is 12 residues. The CDR3 spells CASSLATPEQFF. As DNA, the CDR3 is TGTGCCAGCAGCTTAGCGACCCCGGAGCAGTTCTTC.

This rearrangement joins TRBV15 to TRBJ2-3, with D possibly matching TRBD2 (6 bases). V was trimmed by 1 base and J by 5 bases, leaving 13 bases between them. From germline, CDR1 is LNHNV and CDR2 YYDKDF (reference sequence). The CDR3 sequence is 15 residues long. DNA for the CDR3: TGTGCCACCAGCAGAGCACTAGCTTCGGGAGATACGCAGTATTTT. Amino acid sequence: CATSRALASGDTQYF.

This clone appeared a few times. The chain employs TRBV27 and TRBJ1-2; 9 positions match TRBD1. Losses at the gene ends were 6 bases for V and 7 bases for J; bases not matched to a gene: 0. In germline, CDR1 is MNHEY, CDR2 SMNVEV (reference sequence). The CDR3 covers 11 residues. The CDR3 DNA sequence: TGTGCCAGCAGGGACAGGGGTGGCTACACCTTC. It codes for CASRDRGGYTF.

This clone was detected once. The chain links TRBV9 to TRBJ2-7, with D perhaps TRBD1 (5 bases). Germline CDR1 reads SGDLS; CDR2 reads YYNGEE. The CDR3 length is 20 residues. V shed 0 bases and J shed 0 bases, with 25 bases lying between them. DNA for the CDR3: TGTGCCAGCAGCGTAGTTGAAGTCAGGGTGTATGGCCCCCCCTCCTACGAGCAGTACTTC. Its translation is CASSVVEVRVYGPPSYEQYF.

The chain combines TRBV5-1 with TRBJ2-2; 7 nucleotides match TRBD1. This CDR3 comprises 14 residues. Losses at the gene ends were 4 bases for V and 4 bases for J; bases not matched to a gene: 4. Per germline, CDR1 SGHRS and CDR2 YFSETQ. For the CDR3, the DNA is TGCGCCAGCAGCCTCCGACAGGGCACCGGGGAGCTGTTTTTT. Protein: CASSLRQGTGELFF.